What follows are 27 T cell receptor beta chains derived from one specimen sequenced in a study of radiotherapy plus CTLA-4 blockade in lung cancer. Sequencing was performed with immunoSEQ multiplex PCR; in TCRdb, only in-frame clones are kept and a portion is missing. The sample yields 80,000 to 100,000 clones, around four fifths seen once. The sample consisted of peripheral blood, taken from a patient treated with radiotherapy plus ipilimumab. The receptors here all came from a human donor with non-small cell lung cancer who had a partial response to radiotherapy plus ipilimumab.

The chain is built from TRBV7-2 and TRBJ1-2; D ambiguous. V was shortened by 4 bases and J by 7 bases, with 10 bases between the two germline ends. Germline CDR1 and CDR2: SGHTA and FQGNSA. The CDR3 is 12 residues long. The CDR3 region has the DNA TGTGCCAGCAGCTCAGACTCGGGTGGCTACACCTTC. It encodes CASSSDSGGYTF.

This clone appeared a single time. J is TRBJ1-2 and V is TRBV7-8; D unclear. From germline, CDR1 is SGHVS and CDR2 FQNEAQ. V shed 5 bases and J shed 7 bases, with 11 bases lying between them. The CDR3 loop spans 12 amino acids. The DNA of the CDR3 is TGTGCCAGCAGCCCCCACGGTGGTGGCTACACCTTC. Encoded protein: CASSPHGGGYTF. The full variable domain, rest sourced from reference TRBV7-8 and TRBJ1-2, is GAGVSQSPRYKVAKRGQDVALRCDPISGHVSLFWYQQALGQGPEFLTYFQNEAQLDKSGLPSDRFFAERPEGSVSTLKIQRTQQEDSAVYLCASSPHGGGYTFGSGTRLTVV.

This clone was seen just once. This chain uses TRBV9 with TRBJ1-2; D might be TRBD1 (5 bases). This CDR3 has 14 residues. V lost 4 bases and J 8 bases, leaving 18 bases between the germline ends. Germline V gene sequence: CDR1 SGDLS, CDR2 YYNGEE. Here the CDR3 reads CASSPREGRMGYTF. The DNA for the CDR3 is TGTGCCAGCAGCCCGAGGGAGGGGCGTATGGGCTACACCTTC.

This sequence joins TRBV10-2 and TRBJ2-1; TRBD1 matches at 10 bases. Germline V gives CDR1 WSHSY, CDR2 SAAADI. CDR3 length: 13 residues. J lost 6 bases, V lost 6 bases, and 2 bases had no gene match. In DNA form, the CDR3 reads TGCGCCAGCAGGGGACAGGGGACCAATGAGCAGTTCTTC. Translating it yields CASRGQGTNEQFF.

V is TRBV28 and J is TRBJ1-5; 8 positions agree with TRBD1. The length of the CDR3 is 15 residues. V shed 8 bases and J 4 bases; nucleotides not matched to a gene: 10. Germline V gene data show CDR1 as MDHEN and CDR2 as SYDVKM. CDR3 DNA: TGTGCCAGCGGTAGCGGACAGGGAGTAAATCAGCCCCAGCATTTT. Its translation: CASGSGQGVNQPQHF.

CDR3 sequence: CASSLGEGVGTEAFF. The CDR3 nucleotides are TGTGCCAGCAGCCTCGGGGAGGGGGTGGGGACTGAAGCTTTCTTT. This chain joins TRBV7-3 and TRBJ1-1; a weak D match, TRBD1 (6 bases). V was clipped by 5 bases and J by 5 bases, with 18 bases between them. Germline V gene sequence: CDR1 SGHTA, CDR2 FQGTGA. This CDR3 spans 15 amino acids.

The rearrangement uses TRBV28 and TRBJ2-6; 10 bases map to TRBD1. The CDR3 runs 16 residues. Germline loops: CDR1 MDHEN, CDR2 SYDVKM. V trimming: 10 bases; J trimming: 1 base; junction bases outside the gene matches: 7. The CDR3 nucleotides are TGTGCCACCCTGGACAGGGGGTTGTCTGGGGCCAACGTCCTGACTTTC. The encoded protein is CATLDRGLSGANVLTF.

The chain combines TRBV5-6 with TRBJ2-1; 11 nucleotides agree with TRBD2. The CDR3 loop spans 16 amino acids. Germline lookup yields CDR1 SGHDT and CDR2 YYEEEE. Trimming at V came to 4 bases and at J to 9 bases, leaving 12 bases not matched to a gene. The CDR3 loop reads CASSRLSLAGGLEQFF. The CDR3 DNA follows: TGTGCCAGCAGCCGCTTAAGTCTAGCGGGAGGTCTTGAGCAGTTCTTC.

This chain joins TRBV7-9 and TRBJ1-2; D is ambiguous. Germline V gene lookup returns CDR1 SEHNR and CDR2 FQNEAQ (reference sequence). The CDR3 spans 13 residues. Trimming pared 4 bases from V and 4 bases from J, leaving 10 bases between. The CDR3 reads CASSYDEGYGYTF. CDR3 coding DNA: TGTGCCAGCAGCTACGATGAGGGCTATGGCTACACCTTC.

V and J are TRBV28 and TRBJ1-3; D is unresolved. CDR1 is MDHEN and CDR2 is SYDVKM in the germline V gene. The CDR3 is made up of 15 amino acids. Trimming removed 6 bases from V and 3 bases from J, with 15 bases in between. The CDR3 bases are TGTGCCAGCAGCCCTCCTTTCGGAGGTGGAAACACCATATATTTT. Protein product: CASSPPFGGGNTIYF.

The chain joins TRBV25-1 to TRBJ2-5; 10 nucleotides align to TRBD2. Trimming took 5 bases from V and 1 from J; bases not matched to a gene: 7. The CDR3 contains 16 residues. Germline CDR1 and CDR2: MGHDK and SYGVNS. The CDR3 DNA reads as TGTGCCAGCAGTCTTAGCGGGGGGATAGGCCAAGAGACCCAGTACTTC. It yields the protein CASSLSGGIGQETQYF.

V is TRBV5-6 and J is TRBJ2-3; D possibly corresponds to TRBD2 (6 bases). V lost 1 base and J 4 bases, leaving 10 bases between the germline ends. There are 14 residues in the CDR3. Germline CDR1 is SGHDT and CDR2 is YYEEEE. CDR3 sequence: CASSLTTGADTQYF. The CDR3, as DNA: TGTGCCAGCAGCTTGACGACGGGAGCAGATACGCAGTATTTT.

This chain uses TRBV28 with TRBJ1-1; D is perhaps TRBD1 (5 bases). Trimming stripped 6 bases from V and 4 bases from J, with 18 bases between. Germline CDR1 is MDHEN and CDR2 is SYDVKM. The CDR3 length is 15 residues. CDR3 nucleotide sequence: TGTGCCAGCAGACCCGAGGCTCCGGGGGGCACTGAAGCTTTCTTT. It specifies CASRPEAPGGTEAFF.

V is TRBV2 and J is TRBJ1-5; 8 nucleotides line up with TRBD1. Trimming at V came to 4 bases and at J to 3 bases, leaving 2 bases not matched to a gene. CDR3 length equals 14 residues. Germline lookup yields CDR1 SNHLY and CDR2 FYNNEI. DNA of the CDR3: TGTGCCAGCAGTGGACAGGGGACCAATCAGCCCCAGCATTTT. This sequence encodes CASSGQGTNQPQHF.

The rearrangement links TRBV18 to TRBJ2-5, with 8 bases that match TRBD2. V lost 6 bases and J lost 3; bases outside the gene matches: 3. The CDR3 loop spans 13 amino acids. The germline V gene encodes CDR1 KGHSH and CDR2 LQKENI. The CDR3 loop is CASSKGLEETQYF. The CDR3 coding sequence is TGTGCCAGCTCCAAGGGACTAGAAGAGACCCAGTACTTC.

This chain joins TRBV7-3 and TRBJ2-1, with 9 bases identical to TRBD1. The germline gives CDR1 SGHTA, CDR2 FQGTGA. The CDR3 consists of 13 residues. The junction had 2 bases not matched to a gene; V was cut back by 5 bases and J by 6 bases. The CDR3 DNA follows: TGTGCCAGCAGCCCGACAGGGGGCAATGAGCAGTTCTTC. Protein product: CASSPTGGNEQFF.

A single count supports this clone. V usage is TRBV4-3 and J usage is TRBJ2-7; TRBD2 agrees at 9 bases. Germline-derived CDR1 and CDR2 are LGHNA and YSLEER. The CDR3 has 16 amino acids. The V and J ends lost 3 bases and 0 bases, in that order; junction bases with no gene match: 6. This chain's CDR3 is CASSQIYSGSSYEQYF. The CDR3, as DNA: TGCGCCAGCAGCCAGATTTATAGCGGGAGCTCCTACGAGCAGTACTTC.

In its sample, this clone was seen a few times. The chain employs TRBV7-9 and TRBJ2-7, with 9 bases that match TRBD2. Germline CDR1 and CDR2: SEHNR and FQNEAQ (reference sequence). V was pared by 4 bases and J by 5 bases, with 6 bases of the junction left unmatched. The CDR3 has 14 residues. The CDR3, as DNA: TGTGCCAGCAGCTCGGGACTAGCTGTCGACGAGCAGTACTTC. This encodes CASSSGLAVDEQYF.

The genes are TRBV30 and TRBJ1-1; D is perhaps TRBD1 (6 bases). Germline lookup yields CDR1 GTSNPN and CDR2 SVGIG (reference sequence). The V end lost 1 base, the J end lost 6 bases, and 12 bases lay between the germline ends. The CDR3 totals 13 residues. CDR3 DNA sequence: TGTGCCTGGAGTGAGAACAGGGCCCCTGAAGCTTTCTTT. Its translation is CAWSENRAPEAFF.

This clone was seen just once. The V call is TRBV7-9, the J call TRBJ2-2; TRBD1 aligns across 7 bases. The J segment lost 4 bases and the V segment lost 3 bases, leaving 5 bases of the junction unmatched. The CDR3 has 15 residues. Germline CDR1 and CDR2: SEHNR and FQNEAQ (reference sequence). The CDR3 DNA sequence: TGTGCCAGCAGCTTGGGGGACAGCCGCACCGGGGAGCTGTTTTTT. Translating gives CASSLGDSRTGELFF.

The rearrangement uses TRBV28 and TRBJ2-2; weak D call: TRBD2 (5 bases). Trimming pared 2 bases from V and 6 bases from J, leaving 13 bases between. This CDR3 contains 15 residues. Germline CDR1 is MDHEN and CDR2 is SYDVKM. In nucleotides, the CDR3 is TGTGCCAGCAGTTTACCTAGCTTCGGTCCCGGGGAGCTGTTTTTT. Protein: CASSLPSFGPGELFF.

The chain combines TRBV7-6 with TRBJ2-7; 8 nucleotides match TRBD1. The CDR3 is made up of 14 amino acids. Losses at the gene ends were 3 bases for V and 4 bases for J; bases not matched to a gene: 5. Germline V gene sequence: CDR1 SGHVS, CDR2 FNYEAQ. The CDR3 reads CASSFRQGPYEQYF. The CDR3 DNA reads TGTGCCAGCAGCTTCAGACAGGGGCCTTACGAGCAGTACTTC.

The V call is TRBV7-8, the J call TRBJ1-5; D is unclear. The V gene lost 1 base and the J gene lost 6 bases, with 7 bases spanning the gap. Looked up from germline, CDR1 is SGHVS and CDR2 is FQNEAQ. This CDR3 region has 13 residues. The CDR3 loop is CASSLGRIQPQHF. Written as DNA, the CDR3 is TGTGCCAGCAGCTTAGGGAGGATTCAGCCCCAGCATTTT.

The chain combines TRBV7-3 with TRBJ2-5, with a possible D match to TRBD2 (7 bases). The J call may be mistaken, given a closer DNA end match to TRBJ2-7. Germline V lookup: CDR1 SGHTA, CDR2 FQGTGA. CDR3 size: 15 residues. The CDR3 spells CASSGGGASRGEQYF. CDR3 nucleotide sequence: TGTGCCAGCAGCGGAGGGGGGGCAAGCCGTGGCGAGCAGTACTTC.

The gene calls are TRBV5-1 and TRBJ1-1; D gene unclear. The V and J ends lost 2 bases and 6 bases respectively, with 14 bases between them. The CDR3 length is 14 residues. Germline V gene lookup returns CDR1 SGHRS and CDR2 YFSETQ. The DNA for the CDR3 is TGCGCCAGCAGCTTCGGCTGGGGAGGCGCTGAAGCTTTCTTT. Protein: CASSFGWGGAEAFF.

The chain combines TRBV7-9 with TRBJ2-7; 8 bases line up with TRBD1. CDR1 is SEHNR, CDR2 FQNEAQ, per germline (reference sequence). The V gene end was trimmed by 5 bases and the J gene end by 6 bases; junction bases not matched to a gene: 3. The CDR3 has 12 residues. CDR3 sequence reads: CASSRQGREQYF. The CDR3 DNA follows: TGTGCCAGCAGCCGACAGGGGCGCGAGCAGTACTTC. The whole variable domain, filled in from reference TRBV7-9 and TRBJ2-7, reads DTGVSQNPRHKITKRGQNVTFRCDPISEHNRLYWYRQTLGQGPEFLTYFQNEAQLEKSRLLSDRFSAERPKGSFSTLEIQRTEQGDSAMYLCASSRQGREQYFGPGTRLTVT.

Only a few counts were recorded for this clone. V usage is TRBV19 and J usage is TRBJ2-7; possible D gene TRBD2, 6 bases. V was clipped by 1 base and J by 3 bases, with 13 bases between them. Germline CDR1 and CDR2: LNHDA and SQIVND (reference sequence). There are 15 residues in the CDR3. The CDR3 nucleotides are TGTGCCAGTAGTATAGGAGGACTACCCCTCTACGAGCAGTACTTC. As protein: CASSIGGLPLYEQYF.